A selection of T cell receptor beta chains follows, all from one sample in a study of T cell responses to AZD1222 COVID-19 vaccine. Sequenced by immunoSEQ multiplex PCR; TCRdb stores in-frame clones only, minus some. The data contain more than 150,000 clones, around nine tenths of them seen just once; the ten biggest clones take up around 0.5%. This material consisted of peripheral blood, taken on day 0 of AZD1222 vaccination. The receptors were sampled from an adult in good health. Each CDR3 is given with its conserved first and last residue. Fields, in order: J gene, clone size, V gene, D gene, CDR3 protein, CDR3 DNA. A D gene is named only where the DNA matches it firmly. Clone size appears in some rows only: once, few, many, or a class for an expanded clone.

TRBJ2-5 - TRBV7-9 - CASSLTGTETQYF TGTGCCAGCAGCCTAACAGGGACGGAGACCCAGTACTTC
TRBJ1-1 - TRBV21-1 - CASSKGGQHTEAFF TGTGCCAGCAGCAAAGGGGGACAGCACACTGAAGCTTTCTTT
TRBJ1-6 - TRBV19 TRBD1 CASSIVGTGFYPSNSPLHF TGTGCCAGTAGTATAGTCGGGACAGGGTTTTATCCCTCGAATTCACCCCTCCACTTT
TRBJ2-5 - TRBV11-2 - CASSLGRAETQYF TGTGCCAGCAGCTTAGGACGGGCGGAGACCCAGTACTTC
TRBJ2-7 - TRBV5-1 - CASSFGRLYEQYF TGCGCCAGCAGCTTCGGCCGCCTTTACGAGCAGTACTTC
TRBJ2-3 - TRBV19 TRBD2 CASSTGLAGGVSTDTQYF TGTGCCAGTAGTACGGGACTAGCGGGAGGCGTAAGCACAGATACGCAGTATTTT
TRBJ1-5 - TRBV6-2/TRBV6-3 - CASSLQGPVGQPQHF TGTGCCAGCAGCCTTCAGGGGCCCGTGGGTCAGCCCCAGCATTTT
TRBJ2-7 - TRBV7-8 - CASSLGHVRSSYEQYF TGTGCCAGCAGCTTAGGCCACGTGAGAAGCTCCTACGAGCAGTACTTC
TRBJ2-1 - TRBV7-3 TRBD1 CASSPQGARYNEQFF TGTGCCAGCAGCCCACAGGGGGCGCGGTACAATGAGCAGTTCTTC
TRBJ2-3 once TRBV9 - CASSGGRTDTQYF TGTGCCAGCAGCGGGGGCCGCACAGATACGCAGTATTTT